A single sample gave rise to the 15 T cell receptor beta chains below, sequenced in a study of T cells in pancreatic ductal adenocarcinoma. Generated by immunoSEQ multiplex PCR, the TCRdb table keeps only in-frame clones and is missing some. Found here are over 90,000 clones, nearly 95% of them singletons; the top ten hold roughly 3.1%. The selected patients with pancreatic ductal adenocarcinoma had surgery but no neoadjuvant therapy. Material: PBMCs. The receptors come from a human donor with pancreatic ductal adenocarcinoma.

J is TRBJ2-3 and V is TRBV11-1, with TRBD2 matching over 11 bases. The CDR3 totals 16 residues. V trimming: 4 bases; J trimming: 0 bases; junction bases outside the gene matches: 3. Per germline, CDR1 SGHAT and CDR2 FQDESV (reference sequence). The DNA of the CDR3 is TGTGCCAGCAGCTCCGGGACTAGCGGAAGCACAGATACGCAGTATTTT. Its translation: CASSSGTSGSTDTQYF. The full variable domain, rest sourced from reference TRBV11-1 and TRBJ2-3, is EAEVAQSPRYKITEKSQAVAFWCDPISGHATLYWYRQILGQGPELLVQFQDESVVDDSQLPKDRFSAERLKGVDSTLKIQPAELGDSAMYLCASSSGTSGSTDTQYFGPGTRLTVL.

The sample holds a few counts of this clone. The gene calls are TRBV6-1 and TRBJ1-1; D may be TRBD1 (5 bases). In germline, CDR1 is MNHNS, CDR2 SASEGT. Between the trimmed V and J ends, which lost 4 bases and 11 bases, there was a span of 14 bases. CDR3 length: 12 amino acids. Here the CDR3 DNA reads TGTGCCAGCAGTGGACAGACCGCAGAGGCTTTCTTT. Residues: CASSGQTAEAFF.

This clone came up a few times. V and J are TRBV7-3 and TRBJ2-1; TRBD2 might be the D (6 bases). V shed 0 bases and J shed 3 bases, with 9 bases lying between them. Germline V gene lookup returns CDR1 SGHTA and CDR2 FQGTGA. The CDR3 totals 15 residues. CDR3 nucleotide sequence: TGTGCCAGCAGCTTAACACTAGCCGACTACAATGAGCAGTTCTTC. This sequence encodes CASSLTLADYNEQFF.

The chain links TRBV9 to TRBJ2-5, with TRBD2 identical over 7 bases. This CDR3 spans 17 amino acids. In germline, CDR1 is SGDLS, CDR2 YYNGEE. Trimming took 0 bases from V and 5 from J; bases not matched to a gene: 13. The CDR3 nucleotides read TGTGCCAGCAGCGTAGAGGAGTGGGTGGGCGGGAGCGAGACCCAGTACTTC. Translated: CASSVEEWVGGSETQYF.

V and J are TRBV30 and TRBJ1-4; 7 nucleotides line up with TRBD1. J gave up 8 bases and V 3 bases, and 6 bases lay outside the gene matches. CDR1 and CDR2 from the germline V gene are GTSNPN and SVGIG (reference sequence). The CDR3 loop spans 13 amino acids. The CDR3 sequence: CAWRDRWREKLFF. As DNA, the CDR3 is TGTGCCTGGAGGGACAGGTGGAGGGAAAAACTGTTTTTT.

CDR3 nucleotide sequence: TGCGCCAGCAGCTTGGGGAGGGGTCAATACAATGAGCAGTTCTTC. Translated: CASSLGRGQYNEQFF. The chain uses TRBV5-1 and TRBJ2-1, with D tentatively TRBD2 (6 bases). This CDR3 region has 15 residues. V was trimmed by 0 bases and J by 4 bases, leaving 11 bases between them. Germline V gene sequence: CDR1 SGHRS, CDR2 YFSETQ.

This chain joins TRBV11-1 and TRBJ2-7; 7 bases match TRBD1. CDR1 is SGHAT and CDR2 is FQDESV in the germline V gene (reference sequence). CDR3 size: 15 residues. The ends lost 3 bases at V and 4 bases at J; junction bases unmatched: 9. For the CDR3, the DNA is TGTGCCAGCAGCTTCGTACAGGGGTGGGGGTACGAGCAGTACTTC. As protein: CASSFVQGWGYEQYF.

The chain employs TRBV5-1 and TRBJ2-2; D is unclear. Trimming took 4 bases from V and 8 from J, leaving 15 bases between them. The CDR3 sequence is 14 residues long. Germline lookup yields CDR1 SGHRS and CDR2 YFSETQ. CDR3 bases: TGCGCCAGCAGCCTTGACACGTTCTCTGGGGAGCTGTTTTTT. Translating it yields CASSLDTFSGELFF.

The V and J genes are TRBV5-1 and TRBJ2-5; 9 bases match TRBD1. This CDR3 has 14 amino acids. Unmatched junction bases numbered 3, after V lost 1 base and J lost 5 bases. Germline values: CDR1 SGHRS, CDR2 YFSETQ. CDR3 residues: CASSLTGGVETQYF. The CDR3 coding sequence is TGCGCCAGCAGCTTGACAGGGGGCGTTGAGACCCAGTACTTC.

The chain employs TRBV5-8 and TRBJ2-2; 8 bases match TRBD2. With 6 bases clipped from V and 8 bases from J, the junction kept 12 bases outside the gene matches. Looked up from germline, CDR1 is SGHTS and CDR2 is YDEGEE. The CDR3 is made up of 15 amino acids. The CDR3 DNA sequence: TGTGCCAGCACCTCGCCGGGGACTAGAAGGGGGGAGCTGTTTTTT. This translates into CASTSPGTRRGELFF.

The chain employs TRBV28 and TRBJ2-7; TRBD2 might be the D (6 bases). The CDR3 sequence is 15 residues long. V was pared by 5 bases and J by 1 base, with 15 bases between. The V gene's germline CDR1 is MDHEN and CDR2 SYDVKM. CDR3 in amino acids: CASSAEPGRSYEQYF. CDR3 bases: TGTGCCAGCAGTGCGGAGCCGGGGAGGTCCTACGAGCAGTACTTC.

The chain recombines TRBV10-1 with TRBJ2-7; 7 bases are shared with TRBD2. The V and J ends lost 8 bases and 4 bases, in that order; junction bases with no gene match: 17. Germline V gene lookup returns CDR1 WNHNN and CDR2 SYGVQD (reference sequence). The CDR3 has 16 amino acids. CDR3 DNA sequence: TGCGCCAGCTCAAACCCGATAGCGGGCCCGTCATACGAGCAGTACTTC. Translation: CASSNPIAGPSYEQYF.

This clone was seen once. This rearrangement joins TRBV9 to TRBJ2-7; the match to TRBD2 covers 9 bases. Per germline, CDR1 SGDLS and CDR2 YYNGEE. After removal of 4 bases from V and 0 bases from J, the junction contained 5 bases not matched to a gene. This CDR3 region has 15 residues. The CDR3 sequence: CASSKASGNSYEQYF. As DNA, the CDR3 is TGTGCCAGCAGCAAGGCTAGCGGGAACTCCTACGAGCAGTACTTC.

The count of this clone is one. The V call is TRBV10-3, the J call TRBJ2-7, with D perhaps matching TRBD1 (6 bases). V was trimmed by 0 bases and J by 4 bases, leaving 13 bases between them. Looked up from germline, CDR1 is ENHRY and CDR2 is SYGVKD. The CDR3 runs 15 residues. The CDR3 reads CAISESLQGEYEQYF. The DNA of the CDR3 is TGTGCCATCAGTGAGTCGTTACAGGGTGAGTACGAGCAGTACTTC.

This sequence joins TRBV9 and TRBJ2-5, with 9 bases identical to TRBD2. This CDR3 has 16 amino acids. Germline lookup yields CDR1 SGDLS and CDR2 YYNGEE. With V trimmed by 0 bases and J by 4 bases, 7 bases remained unmatched. The CDR3 spells CASSVDSGSLGETQYF. CDR3 DNA sequence: TGTGCCAGCAGCGTAGATAGCGGGAGTCTAGGAGAGACCCAGTACTTC.